Below are 19 T cell receptor beta chains sequenced from a single sample in a study of blood T cells in healthy people across ages. Together with a sample-barcoded 5' primer, a J-beta primer mix was included in a second PCR lasting about 7 to 12 cycles. TCRdb re-derived calls from the 5' RACE reads in MiXCR, one entry per CDR3 protein. The sample has 1.5 million to 2 million distinct CDR3 sequences, 28% seen once. The material sequenced was blood. These TCRs come from a woman aged 25-40 years in good health.

This clonotype was counted at least ten times. The rearrangement joins TRBV7-6 to TRBJ2-7, with D uncertain. This CDR3 has 13 residues. Between the trimmed V and J ends, which lost 1 base and 3 bases, there was a span of 7 bases. Germline assignment: CDR1 SGHVS and CDR2 FNYEAQ. The CDR3 is CASSLESYYEQYF. The DNA of the CDR3 is TGTGCCAGCAGCTTAGAATCCTACTACGAGCAGTACTTC.

The chain employs TRBV20-1 and TRBJ2-7, with D possibly matching TRBD1 (6 bases). Germline assignment: CDR1 DFQATT and CDR2 SNEGSKA (reference sequence). The CDR3 runs 13 residues. Between the trimmed V and J ends, which lost 5 bases and 6 bases, there was a span of 17 bases. The CDR3 DNA is TGCAGTGCTTCCGAAGGGGGAAGAGGCGAGCAGTACTTC. This sequence encodes CSASEGGRGEQYF.

In this sample, this clonotype turned up many times. V is TRBV7-3 and J is TRBJ2-1; perhaps TRBD2 as D (5 bases). Trimming removed 4 bases at V and 5 bases at J, with 15 bases between. Germline loops: CDR1 SGHTA, CDR2 FQGTGA. The CDR3 sequence is 15 residues long. The CDR3 bases are TGTGCCAGCAGCTCTATCGCCGGGGATGACAATGAGCAGTTCTTC. Translating gives CASSSIAGDDNEQFF.

The rearrangement links TRBV5-1 to TRBJ2-2; D perhaps matches TRBD2 (6 bases). V lost 4 bases and J 7 bases, leaving 11 bases between the germline ends. This CDR3 region has 13 residues. The V gene's germline CDR1 is SGHRS and CDR2 YFSETQ. CDR3 bases: TGCGCCAGCAGCCCGGGGGATGGCGGGGAGCTGTTTTTT. Translating it yields CASSPGDGGELFF.

This clonotype was seen only a few times. The V and J genes are TRBV7-2 and TRBJ2-5; TRBD2 agrees at 15 bases. From germline, CDR1 is SGHTA and CDR2 FQGNSA. CDR3 length: 16 residues. V dropped 5 bases and J dropped 6; count of bases not matched to a gene: 7. CDR3 bases: TGTGCCAGCAGCCTTGAGGGACTAGCGGGAGGAAAGACCCAGTACTTC. Protein: CASSLEGLAGGKTQYF.

Remarks on this clonotype: A much larger clone lies one base from this, so it may be a read error. The V call is TRBV12-3 or TRBV12-4, the J call TRBJ1-2; D may be TRBD1 (5 bases). The CDR3 has 14 amino acids. CDR3 sequence: CASSLRTSSYGHTF. The CDR3 bases are TGTGCCAGCAGTCTCAGGACATCTTCGTATGGCCACACCTTC.

A note on this clonotype: This may come from a read error, since a much larger clone is one base off. J is TRBJ2-5 and V is TRBV5-1; a possible D gene is TRBD1 (5 bases). The J call may not be correct, given that the DNA end is closer to TRBJ2-7. CDR3 size: 14 residues. CDR1 SGHRS and CDR2 YFSETQ come from the germline V gene. CDR3 protein: CASSSSGCRDEQYF. The CDR3 bases are TGCGCCAGCAGCTCCTCAGGGTGTAGGGACGAGCAGTACTTC.

J is TRBJ1-4 and V is TRBV4-2, with no clear D. Trimming removed 4 bases at V and 0 bases at J, with 15 bases between. Germline V gives CDR1 LGHNA, CDR2 YNFKEQ. This CDR3 has 17 amino acids. CDR3 loop: CASSPLSQAATNEKLFF. The CDR3 DNA reads as TGTGCCAGCAGCCCCTTGTCCCAAGCCGCAACTAATGAAAAACTGTTTTTT.

The chain joins TRBV11-2 to TRBJ2-4, with TRBD1 matching 10 bases. With 5 bases clipped from V and 1 base from J, the junction kept 2 bases outside the gene matches. Germline CDR1 reads SGHAT; CDR2 reads FQNNGV. This CDR3 comprises 15 residues. DNA for the CDR3: TGTGCCAGCAGCGACAGGGGGCTGGCCAAAAACATTCAGTACTTC. Amino acids: CASSDRGLAKNIQYF.

This clonotype was counted only a few times. The chain links TRBV7-9 to TRBJ1-2; D unresolved. The germline V gene has CDR1 SEHNR and CDR2 FQNEAQ (reference sequence). The CDR3 is 13 amino acids. Trimming took 1 base from V and 3 from J, leaving 6 bases between them. The CDR3 nucleotides are TGTGCCAGCAGCTTAGGGGCCCACTATGGCTACACCTTC. Its protein is CASSLGAHYGYTF.

This clonotype was counted only a few times. This rearrangement joins TRBV12-3 or TRBV12-4 to TRBJ1-5; D unclear. V lost 4 bases to trimming and J lost 5 bases, with 21 bases between them. This CDR3 contains 17 residues. The CDR3 reads CASSSHRAARGHQPQHF. CDR3 DNA: TGTGCCAGCAGTTCCCACCGGGCAGCTCGAGGACATCAGCCCCAGCATTTT.

This clonotype turned up a few times. The CDR3 region is CASSEVLAGRNEQFF. CDR3 nucleotide sequence: TGTGCCAGCAGTGAAGTCCTAGCGGGGAGGAATGAGCAGTTCTTC. The rearrangement joins TRBV2 to TRBJ2-1; 9 positions match TRBD2. Per germline, CDR1 SNHLY and CDR2 FYNNEI. The CDR3 is 15 residues long. Germline trimming cut 1 base from V and 7 bases from J; bases unmatched to any gene: 5.

The CDR3 reads CASTLGIMNTEAFF. For the CDR3, the DNA is TGTGCCAGCACTCTGGGGATCATGAACACTGAAGCTTTCTTT. The chain joins TRBV12-3 or TRBV12-4 to TRBJ1-1; no firm D call. The CDR3 loop spans 14 amino acids. The ends were cut back, 7 bases at V and 0 bases at J, with 12 bases in the middle.

In its sample, this clonotype was seen a few times. The gene calls are TRBV2 and TRBJ1-5; D might be TRBD1 (5 bases). Trimming removed 8 bases from V and 0 bases from J, with 11 bases in between. This CDR3 is built from 14 residues. The germline CDR1 and CDR2 sequences are SNHLY and FYNNEI. The CDR3 sequence: CASVTENSNQPQHF. The CDR3 nucleotides read TGTGCCAGCGTGACAGAGAATAGCAATCAGCCCCAGCATTTT.

This clonotype turned up a few times. V usage is TRBV29-1 and J usage is TRBJ2-1; weak D call: TRBD2 (6 bases). The CDR3 is 16 amino acids. Germline V gene lookup returns CDR1 SQVTM and CDR2 ANQGSEA. Trimming took 2 bases from V and 0 from J, leaving 14 bases between them. Written as DNA, the CDR3 is TGCAGCGTTGAAACGGGGCGAGCGGGCTCCTACAATGAGCAGTTCTTC. This codes for CSVETGRAGSYNEQFF.

This clonotype was recorded at least ten times. The rearrangement uses TRBV30 and TRBJ2-1; no definite D call. Between the trimmed V and J ends, which lost 2 bases and 7 bases, there was a span of 9 bases. Germline CDR1 GTSNPN, CDR2 SVGIG (reference sequence). The CDR3 totals 12 residues. CDR3 in amino acids: CAWSYMRNEQFF. The CDR3 region has the DNA TGTGCCTGGAGTTACATGAGGAATGAGCAGTTCTTC.

This rearrangement joins TRBV7-9 to TRBJ2-3; D not resolved. The V and J ends lost 3 bases and 5 bases respectively, with 12 bases between them. CDR1 and CDR2 (germline): SEHNR, FQNEAQ (reference sequence). The CDR3 is 14 residues long. CDR3 DNA sequence: TGTGCCAGCAGCTTCTCGGCTCTGGGAGATACGCAGTATTTT. Residues: CASSFSALGDTQYF.

This clonotype occurred a few times. The genes are TRBV7-3 and TRBJ2-1; 9 bases match TRBD2. The CDR3 has 14 amino acids. The ends lost 2 bases at V and 9 bases at J; junction bases unmatched: 5. Germline V gene data show CDR1 as SGHTA and CDR2 as FQGTGA. The CDR3 reads CASSLAGGHSEQFF. CDR3 DNA: TGTGCCAGCAGCTTAGCGGGGGGGCATTCTGAGCAGTTCTTC. Complete variable domain (other parts from reference TRBV7-3 and TRBJ2-1): GAGVSQTPSNKVTEKGKYVELRCDPISGHTALYWYRQSLGQGPEFLIYFQGTGAADDSGLPNDRFFAVRPEGSVSTLKIQRTERGDSAVYLCASSLAGGHSEQFFGPGTRLTVL.

This clonotype was counted many times. The J gene is TRBJ2-1, the V gene TRBV20-1; TRBD2 agrees at 8 bases. V trimming: 3 bases; J trimming: 3 bases; junction bases outside the gene matches: 7. Germline V CDR1 and CDR2: DFQATT, SNEGSKA (reference sequence). The CDR3 contains 15 residues. CDR3 DNA: TGCAGTGCTAGTGGGGTAGCGGGGTACTACAATGAGCAGTTCTTC. This translates into CSASGVAGYYNEQFF.